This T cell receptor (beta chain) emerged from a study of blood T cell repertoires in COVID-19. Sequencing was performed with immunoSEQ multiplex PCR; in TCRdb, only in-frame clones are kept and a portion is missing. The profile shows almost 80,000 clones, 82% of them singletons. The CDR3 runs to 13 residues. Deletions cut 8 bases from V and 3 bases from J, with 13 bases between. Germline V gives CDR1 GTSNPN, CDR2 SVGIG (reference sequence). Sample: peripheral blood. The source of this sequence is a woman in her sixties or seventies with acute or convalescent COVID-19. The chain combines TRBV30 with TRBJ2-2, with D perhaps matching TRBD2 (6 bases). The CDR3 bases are TGTGCCGGACGGGAGTTCTACACCGGGGAGCTGTTTTTT. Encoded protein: CAGREFYTGELFF.